This T cell receptor (beta chain) was identified during a study of T cell responses to AZD1222 COVID-19 vaccine. This CDR3 has 13 residues. The V and J ends lost 6 bases and 8 bases respectively, with 16 bases between them. Assay used: immunoSEQ multiplex PCR; TCRdb lists only in-frame clones, some missing. Altogether some 130,000 clones are present, roughly 92% being singletons, with the ten largest covering roughly 1%. As to this clone: The antigen remains undetermined.

Study-level points and caveats: Spike-spanning, vaccine-associated CD4 TCRs were dominant at 160-218 and 743-854. Only after the peak T cell response were repertoires sampled.

V usage is TRBV12-3 or TRBV12-4 and J usage is TRBJ1-2; D unclear. Sequenced material: peripheral blood, taken 28 days after the second AZD1222 dose. This TCR derives from an adult who received the AZD1222 COVID-19 vaccine. CDR3 DNA: TGTGCCAGCAGCCCGGGAGGTATTCCCGGCTACACCTTC. This translates into CASSPGGIPGYTF.